The 19 T cell receptor beta chains below were found in one sample sequenced in a study of early T cells in non-severe SARS-CoV-2 infection (dated by TCRdb to the early 2020s). Libraries were prepared through 5' RACE. TCRdb lists the instrument as NextSeq 500. TCRdb handled the public reads itself, with Q25 trimming in fastp and clone calling in MiXCR, and kept productive beta chains. Each entry merges the rows of one CDR3 protein and shows their most common DNA and genes. The sample table holds fewer than 30,000 distinct CDR3 sequences, of which 4.5% to 5.5% were seen once. Around 4% of the sample rests with the top ten. The specimen sequenced was whole blood. Receptor source: an adult who was a healthcare worker with PCR-confirmed SARS-CoV-2 infection or an uninfected control (not recorded which).

The sample holds many counts of this clonotype. The rearrangement uses TRBV7-2 and TRBJ2-3; D is unclear. V dropped 3 bases and J dropped 0 bases, with 10 bases sitting between them. Looked up from germline, CDR1 is SGHTA and CDR2 is FQGNSA. CDR3 size: 15 residues. The CDR3 loop is CASSLVKASTDTQYF. The CDR3 nucleotides read TGTGCCAGCAGCTTGGTCAAGGCAAGCACAGATACGCAGTATTTT.

This clonotype was seen a handful of times. V usage is TRBV27 and J usage is TRBJ2-2, with D unclear. CDR1 MNHEY and CDR2 SMNVEV come from the germline V gene (reference sequence). This CDR3 region has 16 residues. Deletions cut 3 bases from V and 6 bases from J, with 17 bases between. CDR3 DNA sequence: TGTGCCAGCAGTTTGGTGTTTCGGACCTTATCCGGGGAGCTGTTTTTT. Translated, it gives CASSLVFRTLSGELFF.

This rearrangement joins TRBV12-3 or TRBV12-4 to TRBJ1-6, with 8 bases aligning to TRBD1. CDR3 length equals 14 residues. The junction had 12 bases not matched to a gene; V was cut back by 7 bases and J by 13 bases. The CDR3 DNA follows: TGTGCCAGCAACCCTGGGACAGGTTACCGGCCCCTCCACTTT. Translating gives CASNPGTGYRPLHF.

This clonotype was seen repeatedly, ten times or more. The chain has TRBV11-2 and TRBJ2-1; D not certain. This CDR3 has 16 residues. Looked up from germline, CDR1 is SGHAT and CDR2 is FQNNGV. V shed 4 bases and J shed 5 bases, with 18 bases lying between them. Written as DNA, the CDR3 is TGTGCCAGCAGCTCTACCTCCGTAGACCTAAACAATGAGCAGTTCTTC. The encoded protein is CASSSTSVDLNNEQFF.

The sample holds many counts of this clonotype. The chain has TRBV20-1 and TRBJ2-3; a possible D gene is TRBD1 (6 bases). V was cut by 0 bases and J by 3 bases, with 7 bases left in between. CDR3 length: 13 residues. Germline CDR1 reads DFQATT; CDR2 reads SNEGSKA (reference sequence). Here the CDR3 reads CSARDGTTDTQYF. The CDR3, as DNA: TGCAGTGCTAGAGATGGGACAACAGATACGCAGTATTTT.

This clonotype was observed at least ten times. The chain couples TRBV5-1 to TRBJ2-3; 8 bases are shared with TRBD2. This CDR3 contains 18 residues. V lost 9 bases to trimming and J lost 0 bases; unmatched junction nucleotides: 18. Germline-derived CDR1 and CDR2 are SGHRS and YFSETQ. The CDR3 is CATTSGGTKHASTDTQYF. DNA of the CDR3: TGCGCCACCACCAGCGGGGGCACGAAACATGCTAGCACAGATACGCAGTATTTT.

This clonotype was counted many times. The chain links TRBV7-3 to TRBJ1-1; the match to TRBD1 covers 8 bases. The length of the CDR3 is 14 residues. The V gene end was trimmed by 5 bases and the J gene end by 6 bases; junction bases not matched to a gene: 8. From germline, CDR1 is SGHTA and CDR2 FQGTGA. The CDR3 loop is CASSPSGTGAEAFF. The CDR3 DNA reads TGTGCCAGCAGCCCATCGGGGACAGGCGCTGAAGCTTTCTTT.

In its sample, this clonotype was seen many times. The chain recombines TRBV4-3 with TRBJ1-1, with D tentatively TRBD1 (6 bases). There are 15 residues in the CDR3. From germline, CDR1 is LGHNA and CDR2 YSLEER. Trimming cost V 1 base and J 1 base, with 10 bases left between them. CDR3 bases: TGCGCCAGCAGCCAAGTGGCAGGGGCGAACACTGAAGCTTTCTTT. This translates into CASSQVAGANTEAFF.

The chain has TRBV5-1 and TRBJ2-7; a possible D gene is TRBD1 (6 bases). This CDR3 is built from 14 residues. Per germline, CDR1 SGHRS and CDR2 YFSETQ. V was pared by 1 base and J by 2 bases, with 10 bases between. The CDR3 loop is CASSLNRVPYEQYF. Here the CDR3 DNA reads TGCGCCAGCAGCTTGAACAGGGTTCCCTACGAGCAGTACTTC.

Many counts were recorded for this clonotype. The chain recombines TRBV29-1 with TRBJ1-2, with 8 positions matching TRBD1. The CDR3 extends over 11 amino acids. Germline V gene lookup returns CDR1 SQVTM and CDR2 ANQGSEA. The J segment lost 4 bases and the V segment lost 7 bases, leaving 2 bases of the junction unmatched. In nucleotides, the CDR3 is TGCAGCGCCGGACAGGGCTATGGCTACACCTTC. This gives the protein CSAGQGYGYTF.

This clonotype was detected ten times or more. The DNA for the CDR3 is TGTGCCAGCAGACCGGGACAGGGGGTTATCGGCGGGGAGCTGTTTTTT. This gives the protein CASRPGQGVIGGELFF. The chain carries TRBV12-3 or TRBV12-4 and TRBJ2-2, with 11 bases aligning to TRBD1. The CDR3 length is 16 residues. The V and J ends lost 6 bases and 7 bases, in that order; junction bases with no gene match: 10.

The gene calls are TRBV2 and TRBJ2-7, with no clear D. The CDR3 loop spans 12 amino acids. Germline V CDR1 and CDR2: SNHLY, FYNNEI. Trimming took 8 bases from V and 2 from J, leaving 10 bases between them. The CDR3 nucleotides read TGTGCCAGCGTCCCAGATACCTACGAGCAGTACTTC. Translated, it gives CASVPDTYEQYF.

The chain couples TRBV7-6 to TRBJ2-3, with TRBD2 matching over 11 bases. In germline, CDR1 is SGHVS, CDR2 FNYEAQ. V gave up 4 bases and J gave up 6 bases; unmatched junction bases: 12. The length of the CDR3 is 17 residues. The CDR3 sequence: CASSSVTGTSGADTQYF. The CDR3 DNA follows: TGTGCCAGCAGCTCCGTTACTGGGACTAGCGGCGCTGATACGCAGTATTTT.

This clonotype has ten or more counts. The V and J genes are TRBV30 and TRBJ2-7, with TRBD1 identical over 11 bases. CDR1 GTSNPN and CDR2 SVGIG come from the germline V gene (reference sequence). Unmatched junction bases numbered 4, after V lost 0 bases and J lost 3 bases. The CDR3 spans 15 residues. This chain's CDR3 is CAWSVRDRGVYEQYF. CDR3 nucleotides: TGTGCCTGGAGTGTTCGGGACAGGGGGGTCTACGAGCAGTACTTC.

In its sample, this clonotype is medium-sized (0.01 to 0.1%). V gene TRBV7-9 combines with J gene TRBJ2-5, with D unresolved. The CDR3 spans 12 residues. Germline values: CDR1 SEHNR, CDR2 FQNEAQ (reference sequence). V was cut by 2 bases and J by 2 bases, with 3 bases left in between. The CDR3 DNA reads TGTGCCAGCAGCTTACAGCAAGAGACCCAGTACTTC. Protein sequence: CASSLQQETQYF.

The sample holds a few counts of this clonotype. The V call is TRBV7-3, the J call TRBJ2-2, with D maybe TRBD1 (6 bases). Germline CDR1 is SGHTA and CDR2 is FQGTGA. V lost 5 bases, J lost 4 bases, and 17 bases lay in between. The CDR3 consists of 16 residues. The CDR3 spells CASSPRSYRVTGELFF. DNA of the CDR3: TGTGCCAGCAGCCCACGTTCGTACAGGGTCACCGGGGAGCTGTTTTTT.

This chain uses TRBV4-3 with TRBJ2-7, with 7 bases aligning to TRBD2. This CDR3 is built from 14 residues. Per germline, CDR1 LGHNA and CDR2 YSLEER. The V gene end was trimmed by 1 base and the J gene end by 2 bases; junction bases not matched to a gene: 2. The CDR3 DNA is TGCGCCAGCAGCCAAGCGGGGGGACCCTACGAGCAGTACTTC. This translates into CASSQAGGPYEQYF.

This clonotype was seen at least ten times. V usage is TRBV4-3 and J usage is TRBJ1-5; no reliable D call. This CDR3 is 16 amino acids long. V gave up 3 bases and J gave up 1 base, with 13 bases separating them. Germline V gene lookup returns CDR1 LGHNA and CDR2 YSLEER. The CDR3 sequence: CASSQAYGRSNQPQHF. Here the CDR3 DNA reads TGCGCCAGCAGCCAGGCCTACGGGCGGAGCAATCAGCCCCAGCATTTT.

The gene calls are TRBV4-1 and TRBJ2-1; 8 positions agree with TRBD2. The junction had 11 bases not matched to a gene; V was cut back by 4 bases and J by 3 bases. This CDR3 contains 17 residues. Germline V gene lookup returns CDR1 MGHRA and CDR2 YSYEKL. The chain's CDR3 is CASSLGGRAGVYNEQFF. For the CDR3, the DNA is TGCGCCAGCAGCCTAGGGGGACGAGCGGGGGTCTACAATGAGCAGTTCTTC.